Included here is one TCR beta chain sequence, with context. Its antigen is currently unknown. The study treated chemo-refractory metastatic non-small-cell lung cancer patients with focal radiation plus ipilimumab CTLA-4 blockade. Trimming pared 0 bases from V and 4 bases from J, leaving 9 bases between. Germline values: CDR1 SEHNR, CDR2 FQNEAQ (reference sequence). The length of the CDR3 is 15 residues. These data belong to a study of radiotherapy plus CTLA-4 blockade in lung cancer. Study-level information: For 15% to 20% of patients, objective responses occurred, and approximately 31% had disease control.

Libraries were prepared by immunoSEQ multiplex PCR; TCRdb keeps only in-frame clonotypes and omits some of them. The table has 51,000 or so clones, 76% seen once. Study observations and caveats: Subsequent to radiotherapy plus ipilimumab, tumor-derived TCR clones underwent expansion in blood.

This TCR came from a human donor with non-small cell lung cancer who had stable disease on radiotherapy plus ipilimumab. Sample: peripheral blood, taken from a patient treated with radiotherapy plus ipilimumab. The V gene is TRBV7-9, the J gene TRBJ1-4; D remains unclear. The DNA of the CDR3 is TGTGCCAGCAGCTTAGCGCAGGAATATAATGAAAAACTGTTTTTT. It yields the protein CASSLAQEYNEKLFF.